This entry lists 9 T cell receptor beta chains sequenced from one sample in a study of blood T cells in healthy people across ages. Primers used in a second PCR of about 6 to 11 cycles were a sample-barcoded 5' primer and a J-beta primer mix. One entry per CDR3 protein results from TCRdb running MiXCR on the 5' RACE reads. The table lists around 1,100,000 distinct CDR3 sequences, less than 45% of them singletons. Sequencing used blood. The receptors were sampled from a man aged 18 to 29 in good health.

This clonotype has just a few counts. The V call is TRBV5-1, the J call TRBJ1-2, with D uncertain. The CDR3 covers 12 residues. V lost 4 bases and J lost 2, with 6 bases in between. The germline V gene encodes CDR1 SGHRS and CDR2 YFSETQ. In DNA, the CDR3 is TGCGCCAGCAGCGGCAACAACTATGGCTACACCTTC. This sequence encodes CASSGNNYGYTF. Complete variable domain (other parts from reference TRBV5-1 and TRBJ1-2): KAGVTQTPRYLIKTRGQQVTLSCSPISGHRSVSWYQQTPGQGLQFLFEYFSETQRNKGNFPGRFSGRQFSNSRSEMNVSTLELGDSALYLCASSGNNYGYTFGSGTRLTVV.

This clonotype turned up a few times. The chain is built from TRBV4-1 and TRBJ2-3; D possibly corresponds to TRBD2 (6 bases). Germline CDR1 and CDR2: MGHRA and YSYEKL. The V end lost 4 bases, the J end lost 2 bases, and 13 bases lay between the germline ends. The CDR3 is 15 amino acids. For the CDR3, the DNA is TGCGCCAGCAGCCCCGGGACTCAAGACACAGATACGCAGTATTTT. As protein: CASSPGTQDTDTQYF.

For the CDR3, the DNA is TGTGCCAGCAGTTTAGACTCGGGGCCCCAGCATTTT. It is translated as CASSLDSGPQHF. This chain connects TRBV12-3 or TRBV12-4 to TRBJ1-5, with D hard to call. CDR3 length: 12 residues. V lost 1 base to trimming and J lost 9 bases, with 7 bases between them.

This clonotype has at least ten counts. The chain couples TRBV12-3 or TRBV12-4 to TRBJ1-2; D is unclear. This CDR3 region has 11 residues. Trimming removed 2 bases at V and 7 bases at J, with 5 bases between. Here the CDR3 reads CASSLWGGYTF. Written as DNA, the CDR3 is TGTGCCAGCAGTTTATGGGGTGGCTACACCTTC.

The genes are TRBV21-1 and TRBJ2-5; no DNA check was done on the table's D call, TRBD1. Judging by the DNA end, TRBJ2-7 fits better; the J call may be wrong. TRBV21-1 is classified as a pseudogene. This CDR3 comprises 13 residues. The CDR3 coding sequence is TGTGCCAGCAGCAAAGGTGGGGGCTACGAGCAGTACTTC. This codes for CASSKGGGYEQYF.

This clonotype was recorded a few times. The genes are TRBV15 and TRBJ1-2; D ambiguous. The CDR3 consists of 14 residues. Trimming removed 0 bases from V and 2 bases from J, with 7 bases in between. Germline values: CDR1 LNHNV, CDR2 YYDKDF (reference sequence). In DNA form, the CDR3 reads TGTGCCACCAGCAGAGATCCACAAAACTATGGCTACACCTTC. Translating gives CATSRDPQNYGYTF.

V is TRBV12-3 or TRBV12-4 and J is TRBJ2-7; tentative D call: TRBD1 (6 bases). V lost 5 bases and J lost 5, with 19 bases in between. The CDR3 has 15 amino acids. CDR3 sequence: CASSQTGSGAHEQYF. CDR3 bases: TGTGCCAGCAGTCAGACGGGATCAGGGGCCCACGAGCAGTACTTC.

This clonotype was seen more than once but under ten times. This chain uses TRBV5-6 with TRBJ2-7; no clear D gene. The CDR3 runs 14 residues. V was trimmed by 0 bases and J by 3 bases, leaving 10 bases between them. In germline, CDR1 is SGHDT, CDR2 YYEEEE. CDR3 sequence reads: CASSLGLNHYEQYF. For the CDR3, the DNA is TGTGCCAGCAGCTTGGGGCTAAACCACTACGAGCAGTACTTC.

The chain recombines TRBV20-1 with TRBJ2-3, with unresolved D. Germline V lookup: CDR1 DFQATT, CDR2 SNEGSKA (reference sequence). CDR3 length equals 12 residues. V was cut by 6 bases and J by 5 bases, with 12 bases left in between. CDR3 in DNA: TGCAGTGCCCCCGACGGGCAAGATACGCAGTATTTT. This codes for CSAPDGQDTQYF.